The clone carrying this T cell receptor beta chain has at least ten counts. Its target is unknown. The entry originates in a study of read filtering for tumor transcriptome and immune sequencing. Study details: DNase treatment preceded whole-transcriptome library preparation. Study-level points and caveats: Sorted CD138-negative bone marrow cells were not purified T cells.

After removal of 4 bases from V and 1 base from J, the junction contained 4 bases not matched to a gene. The CDR3 sequence is 16 residues long. The germline V gene has CDR1 SGHRS and CDR2 YFSETQ. Every patient had bone marrow sampled while the disease was active. From about 400 ng of RNA, a library with molecular barcoded alpha/delta and beta/gamma adaptors was made. In TCRdb, the reads were re-called with MiXCR into one record per CDR3 protein. The data contain fewer than 30,000 distinct CDR3 sequences, about 15% of them singletons. The genes are TRBV5-1 and TRBJ2-5; TRBD2 matches 13 bases. The sample comprised a population of CD138-negative cells sorted from bone marrow. The receptor was derived from a donor aged 40 or older with multiple myeloma. CDR3 in DNA: TGCGCCAGCAGCCTTGGGACTAGCGGGACCCAAGAGACCCAGTACTTC. Translation: CASSLGTSGTQETQYF.